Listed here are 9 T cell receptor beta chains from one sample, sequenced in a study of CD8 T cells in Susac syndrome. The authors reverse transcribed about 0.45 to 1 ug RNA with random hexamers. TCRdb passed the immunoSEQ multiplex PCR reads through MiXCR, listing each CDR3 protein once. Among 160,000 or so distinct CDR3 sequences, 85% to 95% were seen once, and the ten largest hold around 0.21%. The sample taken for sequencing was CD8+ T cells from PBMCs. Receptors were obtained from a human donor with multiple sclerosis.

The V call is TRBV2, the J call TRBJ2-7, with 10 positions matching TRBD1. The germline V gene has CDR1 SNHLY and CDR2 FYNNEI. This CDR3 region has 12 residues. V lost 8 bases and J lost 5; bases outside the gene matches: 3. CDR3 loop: CASGQGGHEQYF. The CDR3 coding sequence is TGTGCCAGCGGACAGGGGGGCCACGAGCAGTACTTC.

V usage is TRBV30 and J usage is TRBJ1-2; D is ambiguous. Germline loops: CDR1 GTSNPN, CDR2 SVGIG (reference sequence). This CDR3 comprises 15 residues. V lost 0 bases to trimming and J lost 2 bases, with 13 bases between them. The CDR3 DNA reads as TGTGCCTGGAGTGTATTAGGTACCACAAACTATGGCTACACCTTC. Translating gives CAWSVLGTTNYGYTF. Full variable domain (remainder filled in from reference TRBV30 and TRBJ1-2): SQTIHQWPATLVQPVGSPLSLECTVEGTSNPNLYWYRQAAGRGLQLLFYSVGIGQISSEVPQNLSASRPQDRQFILSSKKLLLSDSGFYLCAWSVLGTTNYGYTFGSGTRLTVV.

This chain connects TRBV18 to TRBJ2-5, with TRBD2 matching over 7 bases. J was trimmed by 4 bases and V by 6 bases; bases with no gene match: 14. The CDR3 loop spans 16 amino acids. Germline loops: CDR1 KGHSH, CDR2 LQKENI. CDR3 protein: CASSPTDGVAGETQYF. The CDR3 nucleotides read TGTGCCAGCTCCCCGACCGATGGGGTAGCGGGAGAGACCCAGTACTTC.

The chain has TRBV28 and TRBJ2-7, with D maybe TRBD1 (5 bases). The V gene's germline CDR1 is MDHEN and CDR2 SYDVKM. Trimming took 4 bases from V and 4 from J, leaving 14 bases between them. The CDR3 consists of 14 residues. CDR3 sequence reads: CASSYSNQGYEQYF. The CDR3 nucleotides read TGTGCCAGCAGTTACAGCAACCAGGGTTACGAGCAGTACTTC.

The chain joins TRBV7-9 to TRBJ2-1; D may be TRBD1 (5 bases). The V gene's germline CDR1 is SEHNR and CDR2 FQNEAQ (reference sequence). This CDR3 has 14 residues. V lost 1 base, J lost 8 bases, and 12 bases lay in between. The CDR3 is CASSLVLSRDEQFF. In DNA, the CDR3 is TGTGCCAGCAGCTTAGTTTTATCCAGGGATGAGCAGTTCTTC.

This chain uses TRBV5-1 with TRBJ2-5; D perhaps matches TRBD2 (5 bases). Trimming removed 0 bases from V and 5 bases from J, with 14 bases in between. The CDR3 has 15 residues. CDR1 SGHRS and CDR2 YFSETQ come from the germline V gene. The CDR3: CASSLGGLHKETQYF. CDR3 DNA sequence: TGCGCCAGCAGCTTGGGAGGGCTCCATAAGGAGACCCAGTACTTC.

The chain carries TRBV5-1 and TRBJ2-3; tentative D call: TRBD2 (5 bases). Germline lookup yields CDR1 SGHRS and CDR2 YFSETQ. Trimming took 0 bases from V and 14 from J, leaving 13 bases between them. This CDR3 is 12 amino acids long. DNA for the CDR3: TGCGCCAGCAGCTTGGCTCCGGACTCGCTGTATTTT. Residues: CASSLAPDSLYF.

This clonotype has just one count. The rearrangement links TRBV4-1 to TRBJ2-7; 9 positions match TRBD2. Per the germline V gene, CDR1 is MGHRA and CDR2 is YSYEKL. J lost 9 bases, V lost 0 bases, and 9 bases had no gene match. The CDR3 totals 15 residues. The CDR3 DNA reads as TGCGCCAGCAGCCAAGATCTAGCGGGGACACGAGGGCAGTACTTC. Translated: CASSQDLAGTRGQYF.

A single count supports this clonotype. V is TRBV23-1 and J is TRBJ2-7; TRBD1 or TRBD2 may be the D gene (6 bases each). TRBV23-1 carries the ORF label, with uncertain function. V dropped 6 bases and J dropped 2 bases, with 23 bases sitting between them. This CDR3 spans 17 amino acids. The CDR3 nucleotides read TGCGCCAGCAGACGTACTCCAGGAGGGGGAATCCCCTACGAGCAGTACTTC. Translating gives CASRRTPGGGIPYEQYF.